This T cell receptor (beta chain) is drawn from a study of blood T cell repertoires in COVID-19 (dated by TCRdb to the early 2020s). In the study overall: Samples covering the acute and convalescent phases of COVID-19 were provided by collaborators in the United States, Italy and Spain. HLA class I and class II types, where available, came from metadata supplied by the sample provider rather than from assay-based typing. The repertoires were released in a freely available public database intended as a resource for research on the immune response to SARS-CoV-2. The samples were drawn from two sources: the first 160 participants of the ongoing ImmuneRACE study, and over 950 subjects contributed by 6 global collaborators. A de-identified subject ID, COVID-19 status, age in years and sex were almost always included in the sample metadata. The prospective study material was composed of cDNA or gDNA derived from T cells, B-cell-depleted T cells, or PBMCs. Deeply sampled blood TCRbeta repertoires from subjects exposed to, actively infected with, or recovered from COVID-19 were included in the dataset. On the study overall, not on this receptor specifically: The quantity of clinical and demographic metadata differed by source and by participant and was supplied without curation.

From cysteine to phenylalanine, the CDR3 is 17 amino acids long. Only CDR3 DNA is held: 51 bases, read in frame from base 1. Relative to germline, V is missing 3 bases and J is missing 0 bases, with 5 bases of the junction outside any gene match. CDR1 and CDR2, per the germline V gene (reference sequence), are MNHEY and SMNVEV. TCRbeta CDR3 regions were amplified from genomic DNA by means of the immunoSEQ Assay, a bias-controlled multiplex PCR. Per the source publication's procedure: The number of nucleated cells in each sample was estimated from the amplification of reference gene primers within the assay. To quantify the absolute abundance of each unique TCRbeta CDR3 rearrangement, sequence reads were collapsed and filtered. For each sample, productive Simpson clonality was calculated by taking the square root of Simpson's diversity index across productive rearrangements. The immuneACCESS repertoire file appears here via TCRdb, limited to in-frame rearrangements. These files lack a portion of the clones; in checked studies, under half of the deficit traces to unresolved V genes, and the cause of the others is not known. Clone size and the V and J calls come from that table; the DNA yielded D and trimming. This sample holds 200,000 to 250,000 clones; around nine tenths were observed only once. Clones ranked in the top ten supply around 2% of the sample.

A remark on this clone: This receptor's antigen is unknown. Base qualities are not at hand, and no much larger clone is one base apart.

Another Seattle source contributed samples from volunteer blood donors who had recovered from COVID-19. The collaborating institutions used their own protocols to collect whole blood in K2EDTA tubes. For TCRbeta analysis, collaborator samples were shipped as frozen whole blood, as isolated PBMCs, or as DNA extracted from either sample type. In this chain, TRBV27 is recombined with TRBJ1-6; a stretch of 7 junction bases matches TRBD1. The source of this sequence is a woman aged 40-49 years who had recovered from COVID-19. Input material: peripheral blood. The CDR3 region: CASSFRDRVSYNSPLHF. The DNA sequence is as follows: TGTGCCAGCAGTTTCCGGGACAGAGTCTCCTATAATTCACCCCTCCACTTT.